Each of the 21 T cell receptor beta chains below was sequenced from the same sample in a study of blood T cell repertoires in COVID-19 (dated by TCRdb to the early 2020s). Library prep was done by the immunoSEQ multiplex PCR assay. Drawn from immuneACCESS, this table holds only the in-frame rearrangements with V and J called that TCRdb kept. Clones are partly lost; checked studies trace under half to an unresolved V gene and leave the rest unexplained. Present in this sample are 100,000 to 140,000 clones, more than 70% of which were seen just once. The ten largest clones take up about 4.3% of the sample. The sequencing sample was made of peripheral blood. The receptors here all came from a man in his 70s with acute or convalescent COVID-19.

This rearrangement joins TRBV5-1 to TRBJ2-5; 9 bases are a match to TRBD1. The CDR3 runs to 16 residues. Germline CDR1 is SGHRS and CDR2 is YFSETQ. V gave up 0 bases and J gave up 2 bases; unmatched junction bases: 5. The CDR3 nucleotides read TGCGCCAGCAGCTTGGCGGGACAGGGCGGGCAAGAGACCCAGTACTTC. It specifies CASSLAGQGGQETQYF. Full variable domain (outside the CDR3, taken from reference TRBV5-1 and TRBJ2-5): KAGVTQTPRYLIKTRGQQVTLSCSPISGHRSVSWYQQTPGQGLQFLFEYFSETQRNKGNFPGRFSGRQFSNSRSEMNVSTLELGDSALYLCASSLAGQGGQETQYFGPGTRLLVL.

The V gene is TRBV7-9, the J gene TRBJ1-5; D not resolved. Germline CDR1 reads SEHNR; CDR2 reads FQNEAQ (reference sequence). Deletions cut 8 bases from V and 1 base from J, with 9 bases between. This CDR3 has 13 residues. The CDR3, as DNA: TGTGCCAGCGTTGAGGGAAGCAATCAGCCCCAGCATTTT. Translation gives CASVEGSNQPQHF.

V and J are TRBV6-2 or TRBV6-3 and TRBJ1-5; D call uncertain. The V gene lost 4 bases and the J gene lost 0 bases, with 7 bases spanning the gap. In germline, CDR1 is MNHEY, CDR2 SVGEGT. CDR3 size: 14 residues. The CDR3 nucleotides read TGTGCCAGCAGTTCCCCGGTTAGCAATCAGCCCCAGCATTTT. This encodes CASSSPVSNQPQHF.

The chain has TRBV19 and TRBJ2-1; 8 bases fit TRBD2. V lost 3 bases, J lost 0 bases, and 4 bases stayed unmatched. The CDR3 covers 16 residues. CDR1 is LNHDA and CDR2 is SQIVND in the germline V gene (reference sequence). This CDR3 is CASSMVSGGSYNEQFF. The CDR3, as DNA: TGTGCCAGTAGTATGGTGAGCGGGGGCTCCTACAATGAGCAGTTCTTC.

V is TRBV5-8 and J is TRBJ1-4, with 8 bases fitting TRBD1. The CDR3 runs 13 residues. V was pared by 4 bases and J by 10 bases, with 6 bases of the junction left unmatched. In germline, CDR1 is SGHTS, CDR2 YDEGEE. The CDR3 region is CASSLRQGRKLFF. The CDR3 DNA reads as TGTGCCAGCAGCCTCCGACAGGGGAGAAAACTGTTTTTT.

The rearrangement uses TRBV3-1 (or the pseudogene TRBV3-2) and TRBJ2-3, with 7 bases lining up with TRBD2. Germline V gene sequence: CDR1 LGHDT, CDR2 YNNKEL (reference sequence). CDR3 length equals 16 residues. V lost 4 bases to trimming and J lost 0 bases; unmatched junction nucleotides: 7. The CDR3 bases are TGTGCCAGCAGCCCGGGGCTAGCGGCAAGCACAGATACGCAGTATTTT. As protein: CASSPGLAASTDTQYF.

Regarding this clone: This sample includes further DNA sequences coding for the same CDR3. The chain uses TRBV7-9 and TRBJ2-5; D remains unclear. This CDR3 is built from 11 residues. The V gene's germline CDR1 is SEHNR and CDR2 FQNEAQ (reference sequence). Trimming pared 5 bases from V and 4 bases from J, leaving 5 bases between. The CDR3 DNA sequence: TGTGCCAGCAGCCCAGGAGAGACCCAGTACTTC. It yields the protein CASSPGETQYF.

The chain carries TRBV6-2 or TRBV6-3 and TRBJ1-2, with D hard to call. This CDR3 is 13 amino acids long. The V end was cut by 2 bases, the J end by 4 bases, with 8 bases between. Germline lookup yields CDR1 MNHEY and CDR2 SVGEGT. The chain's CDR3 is CASSYAGSYGYTF. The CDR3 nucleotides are TGTGCCAGCAGTTACGCCGGGTCCTATGGCTACACCTTC.

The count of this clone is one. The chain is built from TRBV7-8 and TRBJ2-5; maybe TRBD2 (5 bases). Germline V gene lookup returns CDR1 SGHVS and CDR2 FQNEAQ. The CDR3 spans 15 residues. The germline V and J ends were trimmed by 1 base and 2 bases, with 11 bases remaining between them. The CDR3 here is CASSLVPREQETQYF. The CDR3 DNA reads TGTGCCAGCAGCTTAGTCCCCCGGGAACAAGAGACCCAGTACTTC.

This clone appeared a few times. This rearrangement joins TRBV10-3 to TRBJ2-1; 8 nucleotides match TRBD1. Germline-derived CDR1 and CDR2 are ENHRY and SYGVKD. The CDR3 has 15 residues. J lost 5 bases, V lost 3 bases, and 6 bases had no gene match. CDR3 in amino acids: CAISDRQGNHNEQFF. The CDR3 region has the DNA TGTGCCATCAGTGACCGACAGGGGAACCACAATGAGCAGTTCTTC.

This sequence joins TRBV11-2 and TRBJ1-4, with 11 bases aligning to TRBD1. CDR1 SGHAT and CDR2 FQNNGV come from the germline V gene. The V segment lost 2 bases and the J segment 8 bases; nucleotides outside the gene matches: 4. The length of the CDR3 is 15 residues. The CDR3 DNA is TGTGCCAGCAGCTTACGGACAGGGGGCAGAGAAAAACTGTTTTTT. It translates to CASSLRTGGREKLFF.

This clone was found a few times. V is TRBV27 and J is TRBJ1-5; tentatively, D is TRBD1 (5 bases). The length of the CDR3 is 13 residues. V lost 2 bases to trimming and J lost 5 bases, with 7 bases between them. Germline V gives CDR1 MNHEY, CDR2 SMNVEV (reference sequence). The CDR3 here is CASSLQGYQPQHF. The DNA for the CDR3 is TGTGCCAGCAGTTTACAGGGTTATCAGCCCCAGCATTTT.

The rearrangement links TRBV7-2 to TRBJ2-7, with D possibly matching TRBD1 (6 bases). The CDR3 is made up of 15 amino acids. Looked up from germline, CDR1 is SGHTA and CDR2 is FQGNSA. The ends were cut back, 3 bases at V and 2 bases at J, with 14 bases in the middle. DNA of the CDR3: TGTGCCAGCAGCTTTTGGGCAGGGGACCCCTACGAGCAGTACTTC. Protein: CASSFWAGDPYEQYF.

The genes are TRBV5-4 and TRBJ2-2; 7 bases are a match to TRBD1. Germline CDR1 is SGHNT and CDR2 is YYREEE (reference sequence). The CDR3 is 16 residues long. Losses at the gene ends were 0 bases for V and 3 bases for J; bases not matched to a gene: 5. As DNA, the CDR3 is TGTGCCAGCAGCTTGGGCGACAGGGTCGACACCGGGGAGCTGTTTTTT. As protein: CASSLGDRVDTGELFF.

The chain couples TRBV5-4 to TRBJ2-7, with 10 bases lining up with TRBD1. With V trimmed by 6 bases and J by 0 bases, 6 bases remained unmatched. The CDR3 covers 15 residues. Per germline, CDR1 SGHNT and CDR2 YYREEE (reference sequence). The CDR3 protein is CASTPGQGTSYEQYF. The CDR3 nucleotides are TGTGCCAGCACTCCGGGACAGGGGACCTCCTACGAGCAGTACTTC.

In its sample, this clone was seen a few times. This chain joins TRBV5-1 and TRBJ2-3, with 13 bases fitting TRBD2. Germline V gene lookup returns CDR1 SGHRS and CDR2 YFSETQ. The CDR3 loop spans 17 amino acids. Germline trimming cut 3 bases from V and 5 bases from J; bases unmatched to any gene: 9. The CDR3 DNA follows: TGCGCCAGCAGCTGGCAGGGGACTAGCGGGGCAGTAGATACGCAGTATTTT. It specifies CASSWQGTSGAVDTQYF.

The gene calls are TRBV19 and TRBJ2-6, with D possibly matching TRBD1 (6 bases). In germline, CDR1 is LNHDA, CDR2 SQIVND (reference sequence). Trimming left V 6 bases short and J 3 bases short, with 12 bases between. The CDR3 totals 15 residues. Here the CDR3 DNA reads TGTGCCAGTAGGGAAGGGGGTCATGGGGCCAACGTCCTGACTTTC. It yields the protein CASREGGHGANVLTF.

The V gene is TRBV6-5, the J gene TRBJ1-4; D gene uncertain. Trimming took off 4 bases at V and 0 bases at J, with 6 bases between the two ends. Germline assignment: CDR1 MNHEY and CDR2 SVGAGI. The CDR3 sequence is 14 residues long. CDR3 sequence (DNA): TGTGCCAGCAGTTTAGCAGCAACTAATGAAAAACTGTTTTTT. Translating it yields CASSLAATNEKLFF.

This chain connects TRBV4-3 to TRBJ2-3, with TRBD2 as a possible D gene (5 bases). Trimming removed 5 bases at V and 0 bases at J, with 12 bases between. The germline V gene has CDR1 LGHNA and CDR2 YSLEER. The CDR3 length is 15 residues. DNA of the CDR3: TGCGCCAGCAGCTTAGGACTCTTAAGCACAGATACGCAGTATTTT. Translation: CASSLGLLSTDTQYF.

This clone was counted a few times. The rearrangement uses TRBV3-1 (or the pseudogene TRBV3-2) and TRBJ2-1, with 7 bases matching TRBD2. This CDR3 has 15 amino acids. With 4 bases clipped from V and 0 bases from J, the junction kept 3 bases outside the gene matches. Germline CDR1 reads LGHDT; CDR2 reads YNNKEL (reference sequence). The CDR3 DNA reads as TGTGCCAGCAGCCGGGACTACTACTCCTACAATGAGCAGTTCTTC. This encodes CASSRDYYSYNEQFF.

This chain's CDR3 is CASRGAGAGSNTEAFF. The CDR3 region has the DNA TGTGCCAGTAGGGGGGCAGGGGCAGGTTCAAACACTGAAGCTTTCTTT. V gene TRBV19 combines with J gene TRBJ1-1; D is possibly TRBD1 (6 bases). In germline, CDR1 is LNHDA, CDR2 SQIVND (reference sequence). The CDR3 spans 16 residues. V was shortened by 6 bases and J by 2 bases, with 19 bases between the two germline ends.